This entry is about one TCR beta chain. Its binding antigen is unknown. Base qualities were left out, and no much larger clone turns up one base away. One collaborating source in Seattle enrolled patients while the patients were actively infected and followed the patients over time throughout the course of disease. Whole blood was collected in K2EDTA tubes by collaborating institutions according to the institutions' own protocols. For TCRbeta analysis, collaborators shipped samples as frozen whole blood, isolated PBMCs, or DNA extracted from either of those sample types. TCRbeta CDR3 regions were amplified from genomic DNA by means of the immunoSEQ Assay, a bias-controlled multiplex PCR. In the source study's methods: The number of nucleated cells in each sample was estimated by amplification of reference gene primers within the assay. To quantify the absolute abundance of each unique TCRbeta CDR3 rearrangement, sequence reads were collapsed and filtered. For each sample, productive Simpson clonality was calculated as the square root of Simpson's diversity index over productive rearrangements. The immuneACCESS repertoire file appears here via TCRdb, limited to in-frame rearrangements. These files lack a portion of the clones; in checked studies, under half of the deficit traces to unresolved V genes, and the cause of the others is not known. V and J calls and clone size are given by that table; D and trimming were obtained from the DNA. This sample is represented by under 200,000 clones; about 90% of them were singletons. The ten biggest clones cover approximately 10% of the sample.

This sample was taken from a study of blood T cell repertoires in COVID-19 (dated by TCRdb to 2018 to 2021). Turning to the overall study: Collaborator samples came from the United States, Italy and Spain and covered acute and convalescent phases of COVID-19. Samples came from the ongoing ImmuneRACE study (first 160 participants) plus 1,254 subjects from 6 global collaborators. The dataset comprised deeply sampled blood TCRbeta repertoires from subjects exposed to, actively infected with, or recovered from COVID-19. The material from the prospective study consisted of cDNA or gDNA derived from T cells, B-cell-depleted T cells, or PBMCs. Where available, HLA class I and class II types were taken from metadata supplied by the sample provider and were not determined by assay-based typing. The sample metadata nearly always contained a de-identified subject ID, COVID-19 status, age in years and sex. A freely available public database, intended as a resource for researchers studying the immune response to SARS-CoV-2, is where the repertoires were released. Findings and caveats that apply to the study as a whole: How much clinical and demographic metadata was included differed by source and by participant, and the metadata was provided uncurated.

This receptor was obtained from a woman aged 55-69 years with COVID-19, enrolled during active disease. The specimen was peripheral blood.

The CDR3 region reads CASSGTGALNQPQHF. At the DNA level, the sequence is TGTGCCAGCTCAGGGACAGGGGCTCTTAATCAGCCCCAGCATTTT. The V gene is TRBV18 and the J gene is TRBJ1-5; a stretch of 10 junction bases matches TRBD1. Reading the germline V gene gives CDR1 KGHSH and CDR2 LQKENI. V ends up 5 bases short and J 4 bases short, with an unmatched junction base count of 5. The CDR3 numbers 15 residues from cysteine through phenylalanine. The DNA shown is the 45-base CDR3, in frame from base 1.